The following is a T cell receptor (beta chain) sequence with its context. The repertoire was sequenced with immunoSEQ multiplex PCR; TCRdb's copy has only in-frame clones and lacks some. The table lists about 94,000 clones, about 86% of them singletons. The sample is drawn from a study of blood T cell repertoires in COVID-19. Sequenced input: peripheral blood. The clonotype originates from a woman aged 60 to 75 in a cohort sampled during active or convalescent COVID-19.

CDR3 region: CASGRHWQGGEQYF. CDR3 DNA sequence: TGTGCCAGCGGCCGACATTGGCAAGGTGGCGAGCAGTACTTC. This rearrangement joins TRBV27 to TRBJ2-7; D unresolved. Trimming took off 8 bases at V and 6 bases at J, with 20 bases between the two ends. CDR1 and CDR2 from the germline V gene are MNHEY and SMNVEV (reference sequence). This CDR3 is built from 14 residues.